Listed below are T cell receptor beta chains from one sample, sequenced in a study of T cells in Graves' hyperthyroidism and ophthalmopathy. TCRdb reanalysed the multiplex PCR reads using MiXCR and keeps one entry per CDR3 protein. Of under 250,000 distinct CDR3 sequences listed, 24% are singletons. Sequences were obtained from blood. These receptors were obtained from a woman aged 40 to 50 with Graves' ophthalmopathy. The CDR3 runs from the conserved cysteine through the conserved F or W. The order of the fields is J gene, clone size, V gene, D gene, CDR3 protein, CDR3 DNA. The D gene is left open where the match is weak. A clone size is listed for some rows: how often the clone was seen (once, few, many), or a class if it is expanded.

TRBJ1-1 - TRBV6-1 - CAGHSSGWAEAFF TGTGCCGGCCACTCGTCGGGCTGGGCTGAAGCTTTCTTT
TRBJ2-7 many TRBV12-3/TRBV12-4 - CASSPQGGEQYF TGTGCCAGCAGCCCTCAGGGTGGCGAGCAGTACTTC
TRBJ2-7 many TRBV28 - CASLRGYEQYF TGTGCCAGTCTTAGGGGCTACGAGCAGTACTTC
TRBJ1-1 many TRBV12-5 - CASGLGAGDRAGVTEAFF TGTGCTAGTGGTTTAGGGGCAGGGGACCGGGCGGGGGTCACTGAAGCTTTCTTT
TRBJ1-2 many TRBV7-9 - CASSRVSEGYTF TGTGCCAGCAGCCGGGTTTCTGAGGGCTACACCTTC
TRBJ2-6 few TRBV18 - CASSPPGSSGANVLTF TGTGCCAGCTCACCACCGGGTAGCTCTGGGGCCAACGTCCTGACTTTC
TRBJ2-5 many TRBV2 - CASNVGAKETQYF TGTGCCAGCAATGTGGGAGCTAAGGAGACCCAGTACTTC
TRBJ2-5 few TRBV7-3 - CASSLNVQETQYF TGTGCCAGCAGCTTGAATGTCCAAGAGACCCAGTACTTC
TRBJ2-1 - TRBV20-1 - CSAIPVSSSYEQFF TGCAGTGCTATCCCCGTGAGTAGCTCCTACGAGCAGTTCTTC
TRBJ2-3 many TRBV11-2 TRBD2 CASRLAGGTDTQYF TGTGCCAGCCGGCTAGCGGGAGGAACAGATACGCAGTATTTT
TRBJ2-2 many TRBV28 TRBD1 CASSDRDRGNSGELFF TGTGCCAGCAGTGACCGGGACAGGGGAAACTCCGGGGAGCTGTTTTTT
TRBJ1-1 many TRBV27 - CASSPWGTGTEAFF TGTGCCAGCAGCCCGTGGGGGACGGGCACTGAAGCTTTCTTT
TRBJ1-2 - TRBV6-5 - CASSYGAVSNYGYTF TGTGCCAGCAGTTACGGTGCAGTTTCTAACTATGGCTACACCTTC
TRBJ1-5 - TRBV4-1 - CASSQDGGVDQPQHF TGCGCCAGCAGCCAAGATGGGGGAGTGGATCAGCCCCAGCATTTT
TRBJ2-7 many TRBV5-1 - CASSLDPLEQYF TGCGCCAGCAGCTTGGATCCCCTCGAGCAGTACTTC
TRBJ2-5 few TRBV7-2 - CASSLGGSTQYF TGTGCCAGCAGCTTAGGGGGGTCGACCCAGTACTTC
TRBJ2-2 many TRBV12-3/TRBV12-4 TRBD2 CASSPSGRAAGELFF TGTGCCAGCAGTCCCAGCGGGAGAGCTGCCGGGGAGCTGTTTTTT
TRBJ1-5 many TRBV20-1 - CSARDGSNQPQHF TGCAGTGCTAGGGATGGAAGCAATCAGCCCCAGCATTTT
TRBJ2-7 - TRBV11-2 TRBD1 CASSQGQGVHEQYF TGTGCCAGCAGCCAGGGACAGGGCGTCCACGAGCAGTACTTC
TRBJ2-5 many TRBV12-3/TRBV12-4 - CASSSRGSETQYF TGTGCCAGCAGTTCCAGGGGATCAGAGACCCAGTACTTC
TRBJ1-1 many TRBV28 - CASRLNRDEAFF TGTGCCAGCAGGCTAAACAGGGATGAAGCTTTCTTT
TRBJ1-1 many TRBV6-2/TRBV6-3 - CASSTQVNTEAFF TGTGCCAGCAGTACACAGGTGAACACTGAAGCTTTCTTT
TRBJ1-2 - TRBV6-1 TRBD1 CASSDNRGRTYGYTF TGTGCCAGCAGTGATAACAGGGGGCGAACCTATGGCTACACCTTC
TRBJ1-2 many TRBV6-5 - CASSYLGANYGYTF TGTGCCAGCAGTTACCTCGGTGCCAACTATGGCTACACCTTC
TRBJ1-2 many TRBV30 - CARAGDGYTF TGTGCCCGGGCGGGTGATGGCTACACCTTC
TRBJ1-2 many TRBV6-1 - CATRQEANHGYTF TGTGCCACCCGACAGGAAGCTAACCATGGCTACACCTTC
TRBJ2-5 many TRBV5-1 - CASSIGLGETQYF TGCGCCAGCAGTATTGGTCTAGGGGAGACCCAGTACTTC
TRBJ2-5 many TRBV3-1 TRBD2 CASSPRLAGQETQYF TGTGCCAGCAGCCCCCGACTAGCGGGACAGGAGACCCAGTACTTC
TRBJ2-2 - TRBV19 - CASSKTAFGELFF TGTGCCAGTAGTAAAACAGCTTTCGGGGAGCTGTTTTTT
TRBJ2-5 many TRBV5-6 - CASSPLSLAAKETQYF TGTGCCAGCAGCCCCTTATCACTAGCTGCCAAAGAGACCCAGTACTTC
TRBJ2-6 many TRBV28 - CASSLRSAGANVLTF TGTGCCAGCAGTTTAAGGAGTGCCGGGGCCAACGTCCTGACTTTC
TRBJ2-7 many TRBV28 - CASIGPSGGGEQYF TGTGCCAGCATCGGGCCTAGCGGAGGGGGGGAGCAGTACTTC
TRBJ2-5 many TRBV3-1 TRBD2 CASSQGGGRQETQYF TGTGCCAGCAGCCAAGGCGGGGGGCGGCAAGAGACCCAGTACTTC
TRBJ2-3 - TRBV29-1 - CSVETGLDLPKEDTQYF TGCAGCGTTGAAACCGGGCTAGACCTTCCTAAGGAAGATACGCAGTATTTT
TRBJ1-3 many TRBV10-3 TRBD1 CAISEAGGGNTIYF TGTGCCATCAGTGAAGCAGGGGGGGGAAACACCATATATTTT
TRBJ2-7 many TRBV5-1 TRBD2 CASSRTSGLTSYEQYF TGCGCCAGCAGCCGTACTAGCGGGCTTACATCCTACGAGCAGTACTTC
TRBJ2-2 many TRBV28 - CASSFTTGELFF TGTGCCAGCAGTTTCACCACCGGGGAGCTGTTTTTT
TRBJ2-4 many TRBV12-3/TRBV12-4 - CASSAPGTLAKNIQYF TGTGCCAGCAGTGCACCGGGGACCTTAGCCAAAAACATTCAGTACTTC
TRBJ1-5 many TRBV2 - CASSEARRGVSNQPQHF TGTGCCAGCAGTGAAGCGCGACGGGGGGTGAGCAATCAGCCCCAGCATTTT
TRBJ1-3 many TRBV11-2 - CASSLDGARAGNTIYF TGTGCCAGCAGCTTAGATGGGGCGCGAGCTGGAAACACCATATATTTT
TRBJ2-7 - TRBV4-1 TRBD1 CASSQDGGQVWSEQYF TGCGCCAGCAGCCAAGATGGGGGACAGGTTTGGAGCGAGCAGTACTTC
TRBJ1-5 - TRBV12-3/TRBV12-4 - CASSFSSNQPQLF TGTGCCAGCAGTTTCTCTAGCAATCAGCCCCAGCTTTTT
TRBJ2-2 many TRBV7-2 - CASSSLRVGGELFF TGTGCCAGCAGCTCCCTCAGGGTTGGCGGGGAGCTGTTTTTT
TRBJ1-5 many TRBV6-5 - CASSNSPNQPQHF TGTGCCAGCAGTAACAGTCCCAATCAGCCCCAGCATTTT
TRBJ1-2 many TRBV7-9 TRBD1 CASSFGTGSHGYTF TGTGCCAGCAGCTTCGGGACAGGAAGCCATGGCTACACCTTC
TRBJ2-5 many TRBV4-2 - CASSHRLRRETQYF TGTGCCAGCAGCCACCGACTGCGCCGAGAGACCCAGTACTTC
TRBJ2-5 - TRBV25-1 TRBD1 CASSEFGVGQVTQYF TGTGCCAGCAGTGAATTCGGGGTTGGACAGGTGACCCAGTACTTC
TRBJ1-1 many TRBV6-5 - CASTTRMNTEAFF TGTGCCAGCACTACCCGCATGAACACTGAAGCTTTCTTT